What follows are 25 T cell receptor beta chains derived from one specimen sequenced in a study of blood T cell repertoires in COVID-19. Produced via immunoSEQ multiplex PCR; TCRdb's table is partial and in-frame only. The sample contains a few hundred thousand clones, 88% of which appear only once. Sequenced: PBMCs or T cells enriched from blood (not recorded which). The receptors here all came from a woman aged 40 to 49 who had recovered from COVID-19.

The rearrangement links TRBV6-5 to TRBJ1-3, with D possibly being TRBD1 (5 bases). The CDR3 sequence is 15 residues long. Germline CDR1 MNHEY, CDR2 SVGAGI. Trimming took off 6 bases at V and 4 bases at J, with 16 bases between the two ends. The CDR3 spells CASSRVAGPGNTIYF. In nucleotides, the CDR3 is TGTGCCAGCAGCCGGGTGGCGGGGCCGGGAAACACCATATATTTT.

This clone was seen a single time. The CDR3 loop reads CASSFSGHLNTEAFF. As DNA, the CDR3 is TGTGCCAGCAGTTTTTCGGGACACCTGAACACTGAAGCTTTCTTT. J is TRBJ1-1 and V is TRBV2, with D possibly matching TRBD1 (6 bases). The germline V and J ends were trimmed by 5 bases and 0 bases, with 13 bases remaining between them. Germline loops: CDR1 SNHLY, CDR2 FYNNEI. This CDR3 has 15 amino acids.

The chain links TRBV24-1 to TRBJ2-2, with 7 positions matching TRBD2. Losses at the gene ends were 4 bases for V and 5 bases for J; bases not matched to a gene: 15. Germline assignment: CDR1 KGHDR and CDR2 SFDVKD. The CDR3 is 18 residues long. In nucleotides, the CDR3 is TGTGCCACCAGTGAGGTAGGGCGGGAGAGGTGGAGTACCGGGGAGCTGTTTTTT. Residues: CATSEVGRERWSTGELFF.

The chain is built from TRBV3-1 (or the pseudogene TRBV3-2) and TRBJ2-5; TRBD2 might be the D (5 bases). CDR3 length equals 14 residues. The ends were cut back, 4 bases at V and 5 bases at J, with 14 bases in the middle. Germline lookup yields CDR1 LGHDT and CDR2 YNNKEL (reference sequence). CDR3 amino acids: CASSPRAVTETQYF. The CDR3 DNA reads as TGTGCCAGCAGCCCGCGGGCCGTAACGGAGACCCAGTACTTC.

The J gene is TRBJ2-5, the V gene TRBV5-8, with 8 bases aligning to TRBD2. Per germline, CDR1 SGHTS and CDR2 YDEGEE. J lost 5 bases, V lost 0 bases, and 9 bases had no gene match. The CDR3 is 16 amino acids. In DNA, the CDR3 is TGTGCCAGCAGCTTGGTTCGGTCTAGCGGGCGGGAGACCCAGTACTTC. Its translation is CASSLVRSSGRETQYF.

The V and J genes are TRBV9 and TRBJ1-6, with D perhaps TRBD1 (5 bases). This CDR3 has 15 amino acids. Germline V gene lookup returns CDR1 SGDLS and CDR2 YYNGEE. Trimming stripped 4 bases from V and 6 bases from J, with 14 bases between. In nucleotides, the CDR3 is TGTGCCAGCAGCCCCTTGACAGACTTTAATTCACCCCTCCACTTT. Translated: CASSPLTDFNSPLHF.

The chain links TRBV15 to TRBJ2-7; D is ambiguous. The CDR3 runs to 12 residues. Germline-derived CDR1 and CDR2 are LNHNV and YYDKDF (reference sequence). Trimming shortened V by 3 bases and J by 7 bases, and 10 bases separated the two germline ends. CDR3 amino acids: CATSRTLEEQYF. The CDR3 coding sequence is TGTGCCACCAGCAGGACCTTGGAGGAGCAGTACTTC.

This clone was recorded only once. V and J are TRBV5-1 and TRBJ2-1, with 7 nucleotides matching TRBD2. J lost 9 bases, V lost 2 bases, and 11 bases had no gene match. The germline V gene encodes CDR1 SGHRS and CDR2 YFSETQ. The CDR3 runs to 15 residues. CDR3 residues: CASSLPSGNVCEQFF. CDR3 in DNA: TGCGCCAGCAGCTTACCAAGCGGGAACGTCTGTGAGCAGTTCTTC.

V gene TRBV4-3 combines with J gene TRBJ1-1; D unresolved. There are 15 residues in the CDR3. The ends were cut back, 3 bases at V and 2 bases at J, with 13 bases in the middle. In germline, CDR1 is LGHNA, CDR2 YSLEER. The CDR3 bases are TGCGCCAGCAGCCACCTTAGTCCTTCCAACACTGAAGCTTTCTTT. Protein product: CASSHLSPSNTEAFF.

The chain employs TRBV6-2 or TRBV6-3 and TRBJ2-7; 9 positions agree with TRBD1. Trimming took 2 bases from V and 4 from J; bases not matched to a gene: 21. The germline CDR1 and CDR2 sequences are MNHEY and SVGEGT. This CDR3 spans 20 amino acids. Here the CDR3 reads CASSYPTKPFRDRVSYEQYF. The CDR3 DNA is TGTGCCAGCAGTTACCCGACGAAGCCGTTCCGGGACAGGGTGTCTTACGAGCAGTACTTC.

The rearrangement uses TRBV9 and TRBJ2-5, with a possible D match to TRBD1 (6 bases). The CDR3 runs 14 residues. V lost 0 bases to trimming and J lost 5 bases, with 11 bases between them. CDR1 SGDLS and CDR2 YYNGEE come from the germline V gene. The DNA for the CDR3 is TGTGCCAGCAGCGTAGGTTGGGGGCGCGAGACCCAGTACTTC. Translating gives CASSVGWGRETQYF.

A few counts support this clone. The chain is built from TRBV5-1 and TRBJ2-2, with 14 bases aligning to TRBD2. The V gene's germline CDR1 is SGHRS and CDR2 YFSETQ. The junction had 7 bases not matched to a gene; V was cut back by 3 bases and J by 6 bases. CDR3 length equals 17 residues. The CDR3 region has the DNA TGCGCCAGCAGCTACACCGGGACTAGCGGGAGTGCCGGGGAGCTGTTTTTT. Translation gives CASSYTGTSGSAGELFF.

This chain uses TRBV18 with TRBJ2-1; possibly TRBD2 for D (6 bases). The CDR3 covers 12 residues. V dropped 9 bases and J dropped 8 bases, with 14 bases sitting between them. The germline gives CDR1 KGHSH, CDR2 LQKENI. Here the CDR3 DNA reads TGTGCCAGTTCAACTAGCAGCTATGAGCAGTTCTTC. Its protein product is CASSTSSYEQFF.

This chain uses TRBV10-3 with TRBJ1-1; TRBD1 aligns across 7 bases. The CDR3 runs to 14 residues. CDR1 is ENHRY and CDR2 is SYGVKD in the germline V gene. V trimming: 6 bases; J trimming: 0 bases; junction bases outside the gene matches: 4. CDR3 in amino acids: CAISRTGMNTEAFF. Written as DNA, the CDR3 is TGTGCCATCAGCCGGACAGGAATGAACACTGAAGCTTTCTTT.

V gene TRBV2 combines with J gene TRBJ1-1; D not certain. V was clipped by 3 bases and J by 0 bases, with 5 bases between them. This CDR3 comprises 13 residues. Germline assignment: CDR1 SNHLY and CDR2 FYNNEI. CDR3 DNA sequence: TGTGCCAGCAGTGACGGGTTGAACACTGAAGCTTTCTTT. It is translated as CASSDGLNTEAFF.

This clone was seen just once. J is TRBJ1-4 and V is TRBV23-1, with 7 bases identical to TRBD1. TRBV23-1 is identified as an open reading frame with a role that is uncertain. Trimming cost V 1 base and J 5 bases; bases outside gene matches: 16. The CDR3 loop spans 19 amino acids. CDR3 nucleotides: TGCGCCAGCAGTCAATGGATCCGGTTGGGCAGGGGACAGAATGAAAAACTGTTTTTT. This translates into CASSQWIRLGRGQNEKLFF.

The chain is built from TRBV7-9 and TRBJ1-4; D unclear. This CDR3 is 17 amino acids long. The germline V gene has CDR1 SEHNR and CDR2 FQNEAQ (reference sequence). V lost 5 bases, J lost 2 bases, and 18 bases lay in between. The CDR3 reads CASSPSFSRGTNEKLFF. CDR3 DNA: TGTGCCAGCAGCCCCTCTTTCTCACGGGGTACTAATGAAAAACTGTTTTTT.

This clone was counted only a few times. The DNA for the CDR3 is TGTGCCAGCAGCTTCGGTAGCATGAACACTGAAGCTTTCTTT. Translating it yields CASSFGSMNTEAFF. The chain combines TRBV11-2 with TRBJ1-1; D unresolved. V was shortened by 3 bases and J by 0 bases, with 8 bases between the two germline ends. The germline V gene has CDR1 SGHAT and CDR2 FQNNGV. The CDR3 extends over 14 amino acids.

J is TRBJ2-5 and V is TRBV11-3; 7 positions match TRBD2. V lost 3 bases, J lost 5 bases, and 12 bases stayed unmatched. The germline CDR1 and CDR2 sequences are SGHNT and YENEEA. The CDR3 extends over 16 amino acids. Here the CDR3 reads CASSLGGQLGGETQYF. The CDR3 DNA reads as TGTGCCAGCAGCTTGGGAGGACAACTCGGGGGGGAGACCCAGTACTTC.

The chain has TRBV12-3 or TRBV12-4 and TRBJ1-2, with a tentative D call TRBD1 (5 bases). The length of the CDR3 is 13 residues. With 5 bases removed from V and 7 bases from J, the gap between germline ends came to 14 bases. This CDR3 is CASSTRQNGGYTF. The CDR3 DNA follows: TGTGCCAGCAGTACCCGACAGAACGGTGGCTACACCTTC.

The V call is TRBV4-2, the J call TRBJ1-1; D is undetermined. The CDR3 contains 15 residues. In germline, CDR1 is LGHNA, CDR2 YNFKEQ. Trimming shortened V by 1 base and J by 0 bases, and 9 bases separated the two germline ends. The CDR3 DNA reads as TGTGCCAGCAGCCAAGGAGGAAATTTGAACACTGAAGCTTTCTTT. Translating gives CASSQGGNLNTEAFF.

The rearrangement uses TRBV19 and TRBJ2-5, with D possibly being TRBD2 (6 bases). The CDR3 extends over 15 amino acids. Germline CDR1 LNHDA, CDR2 SQIVND (reference sequence). V shed 5 bases and J shed 2 bases, with 15 bases lying between them. For the CDR3, the DNA is TGTGCCAGTAGTCTGCTACCGGGACTGCAAGAGACCCAGTACTTC. Translated, it gives CASSLLPGLQETQYF. The full variable domain, with the rest looked up from reference TRBV19 and TRBJ2-5, is DGGITQSPKYLFRKEGQNVTLSCEQNLNHDAMYWYRQDPGQGLRLIYYSQIVNDFQKGDIAEGYSVSREKKESFPLTVTSAQKNPTAFYLCASSLLPGLQETQYFGPGTRLLVL.

The chain has TRBV24-1 and TRBJ1-1; 11 bases align to TRBD1. Germline loops: CDR1 KGHDR, CDR2 SFDVKD. V lost 7 bases to trimming and J lost 4 bases; unmatched junction nucleotides: 4. This CDR3 contains 14 residues. CDR3 sequence: CATRDRGQGTEAFF. The CDR3 nucleotides read TGTGCCACCAGGGACAGGGGGCAGGGCACTGAAGCTTTCTTT.

V is TRBV5-1 and J is TRBJ2-1, with 8 bases that match TRBD2. J was trimmed by 2 bases and V by 6 bases; bases with no gene match: 4. The CDR3 runs to 14 residues. Germline loops: CDR1 SGHRS, CDR2 YFSETQ. CDR3 nucleotides: TGCGCCAGCATGGTTAGCGGGACCTACAATGAGCAGTTCTTC. Translated, it gives CASMVSGTYNEQFF.

The chain uses TRBV2 and TRBJ1-2; 8 nucleotides align to TRBD1. J lost 3 bases, V lost 8 bases, and 11 bases had no gene match. Germline V lookup: CDR1 SNHLY, CDR2 FYNNEI. CDR3 size: 15 residues. The CDR3 reads CASGGDRGWDYGYTF. DNA for the CDR3: TGTGCCAGCGGTGGAGACAGGGGTTGGGACTATGGCTACACCTTC.